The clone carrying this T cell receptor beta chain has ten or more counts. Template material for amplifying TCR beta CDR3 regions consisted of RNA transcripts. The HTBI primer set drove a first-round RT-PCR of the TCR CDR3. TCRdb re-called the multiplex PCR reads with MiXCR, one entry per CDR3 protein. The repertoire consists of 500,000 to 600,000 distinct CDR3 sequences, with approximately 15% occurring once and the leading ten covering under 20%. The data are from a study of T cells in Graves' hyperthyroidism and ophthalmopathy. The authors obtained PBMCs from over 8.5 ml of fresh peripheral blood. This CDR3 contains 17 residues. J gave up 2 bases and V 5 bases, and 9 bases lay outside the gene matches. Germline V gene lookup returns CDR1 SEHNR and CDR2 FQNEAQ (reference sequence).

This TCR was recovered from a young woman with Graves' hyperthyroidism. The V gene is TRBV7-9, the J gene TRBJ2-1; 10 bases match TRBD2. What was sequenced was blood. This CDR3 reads CASSPILAGVPYNEQFF. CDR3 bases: TGTGCCAGCAGCCCCATCCTAGCGGGAGTTCCCTACAATGAGCAGTTCTTC.